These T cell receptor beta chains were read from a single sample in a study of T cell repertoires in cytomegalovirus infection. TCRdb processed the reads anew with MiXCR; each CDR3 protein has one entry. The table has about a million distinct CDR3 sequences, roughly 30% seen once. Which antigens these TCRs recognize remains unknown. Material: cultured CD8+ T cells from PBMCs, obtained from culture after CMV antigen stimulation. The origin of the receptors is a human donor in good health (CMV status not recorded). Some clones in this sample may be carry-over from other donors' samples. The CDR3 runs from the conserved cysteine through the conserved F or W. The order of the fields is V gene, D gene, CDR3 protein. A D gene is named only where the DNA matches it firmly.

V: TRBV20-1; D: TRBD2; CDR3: CSAKGLAGGEQFF
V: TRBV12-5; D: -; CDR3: CASGLLLAGNTEAFF
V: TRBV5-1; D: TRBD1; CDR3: CASSLATGGNTGELFF
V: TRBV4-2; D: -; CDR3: CASRSSAGEPQHF
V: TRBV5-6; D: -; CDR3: CASSFSGIWGNQPQHF
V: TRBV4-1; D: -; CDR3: CASSQGTGLETQYF
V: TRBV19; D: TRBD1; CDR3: CASSTATGPLNTGELFF
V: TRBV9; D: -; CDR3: CVSSGGSNQPQHF
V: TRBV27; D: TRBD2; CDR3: CASSSRTSGGNTGELFF
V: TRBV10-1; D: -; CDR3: CASSDKGTEAFF
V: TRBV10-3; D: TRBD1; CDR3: CAITGTANTEAFF
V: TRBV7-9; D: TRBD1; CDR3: CASSLRQGVDYGYTF
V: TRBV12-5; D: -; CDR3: CASGTTANYGYTF
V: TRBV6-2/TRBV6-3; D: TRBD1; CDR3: CASSYATDRVDTEAFF
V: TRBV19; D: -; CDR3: CATLSWGNEQFF
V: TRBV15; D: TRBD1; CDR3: CATSRDHSDRDGYTF
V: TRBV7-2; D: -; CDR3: CASSLPKTANTGELFF
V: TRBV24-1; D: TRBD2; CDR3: CATSDSEAGGPDTDTQYF
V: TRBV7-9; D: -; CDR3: CASTQLIGTGYTF
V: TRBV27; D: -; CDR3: CASSPHIGANVLTF
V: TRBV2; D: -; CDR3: CASSEGGNIDEQFF
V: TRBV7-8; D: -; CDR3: CASSLEAGAWGEAFF
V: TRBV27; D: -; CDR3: CASGFEGSDYGYTF
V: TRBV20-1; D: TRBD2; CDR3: CSARDFGTSVYNEQFF
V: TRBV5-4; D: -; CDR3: CASNIWGEQPQHF
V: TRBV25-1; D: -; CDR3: CASSVSRNTEAFF
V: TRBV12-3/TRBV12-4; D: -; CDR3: CASSPGTTQYF
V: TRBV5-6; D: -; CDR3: CASSLWQDLAKNIQYF
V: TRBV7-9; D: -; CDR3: CASSATARSYNEQFF
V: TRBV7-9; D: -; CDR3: CASNPGGFYGYTF
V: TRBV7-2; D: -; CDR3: CASSLRGATNEKLFF